In its sample, the clone carrying this TCR beta chain was seen a few times. The sample originates from a study of response to subunit inactivated influenza vaccine. CDR1 and CDR2 from the germline V gene are SEHNR and FQNEAQ (reference sequence). J lost 4 bases, V lost 4 bases, and 4 bases had no gene match. This CDR3 is built from 16 residues. TCRdb ran MiXCR on the RT-PCR reads and lists one entry per CDR3 protein. The sample carries about 570,000 distinct CDR3 sequences, around 11% recorded once. These records were also assigned to another study, of T cells expressing NK-cell markers. From that paper: cDNA encoding TCR beta was synthesized via 5'RACE template switching incorporating UMIs. All TCR beta repertoires analysed originated from sorted CD3+CD56+NKG2C+, CD3+CD56+NKG2C- and CD3+CD56-NKG2C+ T cells. The sequencing cohort of eight donors included seven HCMV-seropositive individuals and one seronegative individual. The use of an anti-gamma-delta TCR antibody, which was added in several experiments, restricted sorting to T cells expressing alpha-beta TCR. In four donors, dominant clonotypes made up 28.3-60.1% of CD3+CD56-NKG2C+ cells.

The V gene is TRBV7-9, the J gene TRBJ2-3; 14 bases are a match to TRBD2. The sample consisted of PBMCs from blood, taken on the day of vaccination. The TCR was taken from a man aged 50-59 years who received an inactivated influenza vaccine. CDR3: CASSSGLAGVADTQYF. The CDR3 DNA sequence: TGTGCCAGCAGCTCGGGACTAGCGGGAGTAGCAGATACGCAGTATTTT.